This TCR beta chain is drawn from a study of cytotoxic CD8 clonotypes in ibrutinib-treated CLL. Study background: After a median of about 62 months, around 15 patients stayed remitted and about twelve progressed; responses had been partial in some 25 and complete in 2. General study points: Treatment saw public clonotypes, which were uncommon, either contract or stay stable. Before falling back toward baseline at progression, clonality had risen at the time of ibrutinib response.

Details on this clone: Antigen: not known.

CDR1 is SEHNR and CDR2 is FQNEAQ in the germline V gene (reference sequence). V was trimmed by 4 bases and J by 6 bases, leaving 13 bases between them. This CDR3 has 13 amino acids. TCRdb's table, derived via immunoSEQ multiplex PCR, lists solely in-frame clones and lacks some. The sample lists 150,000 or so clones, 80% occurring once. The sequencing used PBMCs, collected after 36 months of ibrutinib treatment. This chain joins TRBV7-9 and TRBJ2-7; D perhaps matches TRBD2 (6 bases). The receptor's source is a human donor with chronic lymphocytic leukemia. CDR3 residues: CASSSWGVSEQYF. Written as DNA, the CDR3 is TGTGCCAGCAGCTCTTGGGGGGTCTCCGAGCAGTACTTC.